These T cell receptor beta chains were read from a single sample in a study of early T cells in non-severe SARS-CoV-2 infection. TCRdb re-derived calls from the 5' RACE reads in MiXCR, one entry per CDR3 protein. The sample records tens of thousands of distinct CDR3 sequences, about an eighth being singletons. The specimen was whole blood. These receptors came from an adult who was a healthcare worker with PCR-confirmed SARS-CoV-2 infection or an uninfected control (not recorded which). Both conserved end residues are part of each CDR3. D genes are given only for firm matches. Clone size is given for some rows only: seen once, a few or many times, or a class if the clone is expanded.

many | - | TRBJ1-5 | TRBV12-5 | TGTGCTAGTGGTTTGACCCTCACGGGGCAGCCCCAGCATTTT | CASGLTLTGQPQHF
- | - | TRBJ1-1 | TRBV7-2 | TGTGCCAGCAGAACTGAGGGGGTTGGCGATACTGAAGCTTTCTTT | CASRTEGVGDTEAFF
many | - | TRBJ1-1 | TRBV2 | TGTGCCAGCAGTGAAAGGACTGAAGCTTTCTTT | CASSERTEAFF
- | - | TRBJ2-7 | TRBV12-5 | TGTGCTAGTGGTTACAGGAGGGACCAGAGGACCCACGAGCAGTACTTC | CASGYRRDQRTHEQYF
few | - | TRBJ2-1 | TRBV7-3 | TGTGCCAGCAGCTTAAGTGTTTTGGGTTTTCAGGGTGAGCAGTTCTTC | CASSLSVLGFQGEQFF
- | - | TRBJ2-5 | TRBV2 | TGTGCCAGCAGTGACTGGGGAGAGACCCAGTACTTC | CASSDWGETQYF
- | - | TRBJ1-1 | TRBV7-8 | TGTGCCAGCAGCCACGGGCAGGGTCTTGGAGCTTTCTTT | CASSHGQGLGAFF
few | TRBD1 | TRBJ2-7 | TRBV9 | TGTGCCAGCAGCGTTGCCTCGGGACAGAGGTACGAGCAGTACTTC | CASSVASGQRYEQYF
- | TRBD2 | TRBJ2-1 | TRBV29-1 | TGCAGCGTTCGACCGACTAGCGGGAGAACCAATGAGCAGTTCTTC | CSVRPTSGRTNEQFF
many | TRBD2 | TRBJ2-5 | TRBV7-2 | TGTGCCAGCAGCTTAGGGCTAGCGGGAAGCCAAGAGACCCAGTACTTC | CASSLGLAGSQETQYF
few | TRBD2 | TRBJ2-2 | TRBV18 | TGTGCCAGCTCACCACCCGCTAGCGGGACCTACACCGGGGAGCTGTTTTTT | CASSPPASGTYTGELFF
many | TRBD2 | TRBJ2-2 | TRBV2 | TGTGCCAGTGTGACTAGCGGCGGGCTAAACACCGGGGAGCTGTTTTTT | CASVTSGGLNTGELFF
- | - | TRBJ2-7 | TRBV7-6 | TGTGCCAGCAGCTTAGGAGGGCAGGGGTCCTACGAGCAGTACTTC | CASSLGGQGSYEQYF
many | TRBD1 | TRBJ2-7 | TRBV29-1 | TGCAGCGTGAGGGACAGCTCCTACGAGCAGTACTTC | CSVRDSSYEQYF
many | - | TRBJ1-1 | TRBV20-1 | TGCAGTGCTAGAGATTCGGGGGGGGTAGGGACTGAAGCTTTCTTT | CSARDSGGVGTEAFF
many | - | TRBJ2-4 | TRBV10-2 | TGCGCCAGCGATGGAAGGGGACGAAGACCCGTTCTAGCCAAAAACATTCAGTACTTC | CASDGRGRRPVLAKNIQYF
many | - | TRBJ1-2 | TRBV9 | TGTGCCAGCAGCCTTTCAGGGAGCTATGGCTACACCTTC | CASSLSGSYGYTF
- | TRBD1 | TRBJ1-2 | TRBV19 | TGTGCCAGTAGCCGGGGACAGGGAGTTGGCTACACCTTC | CASSRGQGVGYTF
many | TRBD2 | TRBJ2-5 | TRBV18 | TGTGCCAGCTCACCACCGTTGACTAGCGGGAAACAAGAGACCCAGTACTTC | CASSPPLTSGKQETQYF
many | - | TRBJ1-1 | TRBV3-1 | TGTGCCAGCAGCCCCCCCGACAGGCAGCGTGCTTTCTTT | CASSPPDRQRAFF